This T cell receptor (beta chain) was profiled in a study of shared T cell receptors in the human thymus. Libraries were prepared by immunoSEQ multiplex PCR; TCRdb keeps only in-frame clonotypes and omits some of them. Of more than 550,000 clones listed, 70% to 90% are singletons. This CDR3 spans 17 amino acids. Germline V gene lookup returns CDR1 SGHKS and CDR2 YYEKEE (reference sequence). The V gene end was trimmed by 4 bases and the J gene end by 2 bases; junction bases not matched to a gene: 10. The same sample was also used in a study of human thymus T cells. That report adds: Corrective heart surgery yielded resections, and these provided the thymus tissue. The related literature has documented a marked overlap of thymic repertoires among unrelated individuals.

The genes are TRBV5-5 and TRBJ1-5, with 9 bases lining up with TRBD1. Input material: thymocytes. The sequence was collected from a girl less than two years old with a congenital heart defect. CDR3 DNA sequence: TGTGCCAGCAGCACCCGGGACAGGGACGGAGGCAATCAGCCCCAGCATTTT. As protein: CASSTRDRDGGNQPQHF.